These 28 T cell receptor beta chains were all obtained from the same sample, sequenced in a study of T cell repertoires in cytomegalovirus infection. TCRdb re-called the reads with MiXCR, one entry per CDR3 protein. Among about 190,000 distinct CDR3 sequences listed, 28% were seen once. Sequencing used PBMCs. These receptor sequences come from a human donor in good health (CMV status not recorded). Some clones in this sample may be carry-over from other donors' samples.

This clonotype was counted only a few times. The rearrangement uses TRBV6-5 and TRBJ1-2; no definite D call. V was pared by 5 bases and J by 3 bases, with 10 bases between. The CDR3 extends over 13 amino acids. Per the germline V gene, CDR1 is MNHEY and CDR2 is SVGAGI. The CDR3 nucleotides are TGTGCCAGCAGTGATGAATCCCACTATGGCTACACCTTC. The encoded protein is CASSDESHYGYTF.

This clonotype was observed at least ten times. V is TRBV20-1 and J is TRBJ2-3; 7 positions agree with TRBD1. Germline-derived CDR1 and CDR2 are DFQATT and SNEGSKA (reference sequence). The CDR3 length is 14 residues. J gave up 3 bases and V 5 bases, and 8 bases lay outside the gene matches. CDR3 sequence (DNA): TGCAGTGCTTCGACAGGGATGAGAACAGATACGCAGTATTTT. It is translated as CSASTGMRTDTQYF.

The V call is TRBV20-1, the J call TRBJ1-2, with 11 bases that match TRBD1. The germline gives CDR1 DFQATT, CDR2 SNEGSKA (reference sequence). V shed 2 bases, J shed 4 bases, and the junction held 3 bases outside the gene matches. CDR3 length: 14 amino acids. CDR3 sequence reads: CSARSGTGGYGYTF. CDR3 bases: TGCAGTGCTAGATCGGGGACAGGGGGCTATGGCTACACCTTC.

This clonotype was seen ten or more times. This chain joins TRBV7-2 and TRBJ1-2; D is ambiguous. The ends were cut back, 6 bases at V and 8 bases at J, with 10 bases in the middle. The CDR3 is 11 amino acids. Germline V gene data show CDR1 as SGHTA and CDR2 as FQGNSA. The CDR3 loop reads CASRGPRGYTF. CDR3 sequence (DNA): TGTGCCAGCAGGGGTCCAAGGGGCTACACCTTC. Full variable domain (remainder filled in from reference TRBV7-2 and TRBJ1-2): GAGVSQSPSNKVTEKGKDVELRCDPISGHTALYWYRQSLGQGLEFLIYFQGNSAPDKSGLPSDRFSAERTGGSVSTLTIQRTQQEDSAVYLCASRGPRGYTFGSGTRLTVV.

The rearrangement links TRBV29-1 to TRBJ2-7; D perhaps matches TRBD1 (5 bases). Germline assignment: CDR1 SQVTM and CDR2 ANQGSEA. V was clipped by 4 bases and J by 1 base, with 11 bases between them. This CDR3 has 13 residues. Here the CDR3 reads CSVVTEGSYEQYF. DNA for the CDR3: TGCAGCGTTGTGACAGAAGGTTCCTACGAGCAGTACTTC.

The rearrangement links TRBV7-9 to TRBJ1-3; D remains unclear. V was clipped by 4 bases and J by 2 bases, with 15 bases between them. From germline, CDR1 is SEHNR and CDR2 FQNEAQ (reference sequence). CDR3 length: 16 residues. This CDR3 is CASSSDHAFPGNTIYF. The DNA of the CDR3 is TGTGCCAGCAGCTCAGACCACGCCTTCCCTGGAAACACCATATATTTT.

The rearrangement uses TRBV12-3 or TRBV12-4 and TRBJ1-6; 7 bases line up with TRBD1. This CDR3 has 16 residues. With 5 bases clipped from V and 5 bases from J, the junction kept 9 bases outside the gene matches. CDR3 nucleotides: TGTGCCAGCAGTCCACGACAGGGAGGGAATAATTCACCCCTCCACTTT. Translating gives CASSPRQGGNNSPLHF.

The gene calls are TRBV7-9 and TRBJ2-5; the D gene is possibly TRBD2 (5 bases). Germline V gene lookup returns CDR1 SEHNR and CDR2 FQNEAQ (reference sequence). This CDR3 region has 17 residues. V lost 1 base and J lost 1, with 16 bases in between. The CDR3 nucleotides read TGTGCCAGCAGCTTAGGGCGGGCCGCAGTTATCCAAGAGACCCAGTACTTC. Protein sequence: CASSLGRAAVIQETQYF. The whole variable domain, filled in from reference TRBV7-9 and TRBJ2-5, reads DTGVSQNPRHKITKRGQNVTFRCDPISEHNRLYWYRQTLGQGPEFLTYFQNEAQLEKSRLLSDRFSAERPKGSFSTLEIQRTEQGDSAMYLCASSLGRAAVIQETQYFGPGTRLLVL.

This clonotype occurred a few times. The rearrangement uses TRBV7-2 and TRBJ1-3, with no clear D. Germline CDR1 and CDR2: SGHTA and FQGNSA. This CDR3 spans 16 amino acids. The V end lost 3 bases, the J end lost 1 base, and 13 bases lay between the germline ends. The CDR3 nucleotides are TGTGCCAGCAGCTTGGATAGGCTCTATTCTGGAAACACCATATATTTT. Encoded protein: CASSLDRLYSGNTIYF.

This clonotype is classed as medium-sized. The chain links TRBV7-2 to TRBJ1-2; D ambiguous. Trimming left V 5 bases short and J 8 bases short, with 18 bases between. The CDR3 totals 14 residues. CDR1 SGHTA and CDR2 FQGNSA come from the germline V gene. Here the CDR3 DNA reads TGTGCCAGCAGCCCATTGGACCTTGGCGGGGGCTACACCTTC. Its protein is CASSPLDLGGGYTF.

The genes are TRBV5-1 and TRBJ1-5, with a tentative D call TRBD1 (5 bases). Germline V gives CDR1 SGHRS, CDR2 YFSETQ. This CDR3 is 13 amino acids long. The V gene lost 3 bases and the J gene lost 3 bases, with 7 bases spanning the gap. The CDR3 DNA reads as TGCGCCAGCAGCTGGGACCTCAATCAGCCCCAGCATTTT. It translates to CASSWDLNQPQHF.

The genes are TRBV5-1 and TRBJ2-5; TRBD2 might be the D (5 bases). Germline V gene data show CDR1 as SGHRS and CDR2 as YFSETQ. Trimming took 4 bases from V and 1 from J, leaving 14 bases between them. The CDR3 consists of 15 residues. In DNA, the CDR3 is TGCGCCAGCAGCCTTCTCACTAGTGGCCAAGAGACCCAGTACTTC. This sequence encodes CASSLLTSGQETQYF.

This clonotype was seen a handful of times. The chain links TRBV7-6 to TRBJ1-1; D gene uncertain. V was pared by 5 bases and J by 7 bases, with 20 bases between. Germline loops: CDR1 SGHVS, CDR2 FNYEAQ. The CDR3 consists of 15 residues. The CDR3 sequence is CASSPGTQSLSEAFF. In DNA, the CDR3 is TGTGCCAGCAGCCCTGGCACCCAGTCTCTGAGTGAAGCTTTCTTT.

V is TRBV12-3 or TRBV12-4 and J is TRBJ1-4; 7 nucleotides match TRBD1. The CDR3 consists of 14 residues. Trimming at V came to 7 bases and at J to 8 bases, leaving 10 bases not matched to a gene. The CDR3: CASNPGGPWEKLFF. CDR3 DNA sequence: TGTGCCAGCAACCCAGGGGGGCCTTGGGAAAAACTGTTTTTT.

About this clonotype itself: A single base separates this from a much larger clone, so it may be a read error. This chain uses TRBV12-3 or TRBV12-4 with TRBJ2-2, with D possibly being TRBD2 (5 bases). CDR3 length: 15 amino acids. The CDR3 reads CASSPLTSNTGVLFF. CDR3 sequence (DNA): TGTGCCAGCAGTCCTCTAACTTCGAACACCGGGGTGCTGTTTTTT.

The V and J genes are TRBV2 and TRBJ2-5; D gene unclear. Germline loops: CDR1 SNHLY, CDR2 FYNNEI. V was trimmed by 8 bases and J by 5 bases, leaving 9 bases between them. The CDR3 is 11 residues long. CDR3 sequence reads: CASGIHETQYF. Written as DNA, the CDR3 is TGTGCCAGCGGAATACACGAGACCCAGTACTTC. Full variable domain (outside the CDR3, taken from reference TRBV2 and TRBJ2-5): EPEVTQTPSHQVTQMGQEVILRCVPISNHLYFYWYRQILGQKVEFLVSFYNNEISEKSEIFDDQFSVERPDGSNFTLKIRSTKLEDSAMYFCASGIHETQYFGPGTRLLVL.

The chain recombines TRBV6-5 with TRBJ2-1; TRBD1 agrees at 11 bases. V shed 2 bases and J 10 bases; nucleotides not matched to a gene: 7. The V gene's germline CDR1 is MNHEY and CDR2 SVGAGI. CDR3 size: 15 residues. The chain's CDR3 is CASSYHGTGGKEQFF. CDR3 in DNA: TGTGCCAGCAGTTACCACGGGACAGGGGGGAAGGAGCAGTTCTTC.

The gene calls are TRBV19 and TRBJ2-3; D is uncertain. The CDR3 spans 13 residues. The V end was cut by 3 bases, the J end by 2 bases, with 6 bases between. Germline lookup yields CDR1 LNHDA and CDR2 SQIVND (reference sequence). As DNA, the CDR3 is TGTGCCAGTAGTATCGACAACACAGATACGCAGTATTTT. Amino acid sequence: CASSIDNTDTQYF.

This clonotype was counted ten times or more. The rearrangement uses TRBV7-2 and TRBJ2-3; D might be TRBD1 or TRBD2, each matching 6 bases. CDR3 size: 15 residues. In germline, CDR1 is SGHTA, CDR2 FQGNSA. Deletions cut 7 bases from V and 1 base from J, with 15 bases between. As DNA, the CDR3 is TGTGCCAGCACGGGGACGGGGGCTCGCACAGATACGCAGTATTTT. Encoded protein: CASTGTGARTDTQYF.

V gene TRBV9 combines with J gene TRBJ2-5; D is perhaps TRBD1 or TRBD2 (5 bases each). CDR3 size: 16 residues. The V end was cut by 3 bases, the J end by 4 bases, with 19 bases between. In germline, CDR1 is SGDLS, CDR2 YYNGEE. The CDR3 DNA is TGTGCCAGCAGCGCCCCGGGACCGCCCCTGGGAGAGACCCAGTACTTC. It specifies CASSAPGPPLGETQYF.

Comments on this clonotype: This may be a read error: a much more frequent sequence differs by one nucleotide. This chain's CDR3 is CACSFSAGTNTGELFF. CDR3 DNA: TGTGCCTGCAGCTTCTCAGCCGGGACAAACACCGGGGAGCTGTTTTTT. This rearrangement joins TRBV7-2 to TRBJ2-2; TRBD1 is a possible D gene (6 bases). CDR1 and CDR2 (germline): SGHTA, FQGNSA. The CDR3 has 16 amino acids.

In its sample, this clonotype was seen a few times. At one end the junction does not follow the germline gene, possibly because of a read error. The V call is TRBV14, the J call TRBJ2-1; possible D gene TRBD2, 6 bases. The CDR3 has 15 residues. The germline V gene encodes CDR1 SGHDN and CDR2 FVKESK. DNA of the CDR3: TGTGCCAGCAGCCGCGGACCGATTTCCAGGTCCTTCGGGGGATTC. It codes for CASSRGPISRSFGGF. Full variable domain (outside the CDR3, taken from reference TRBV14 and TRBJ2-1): EAGVTQFPSHSVIEKGQTVTLRCDPISGHDNLYWYRRVMGKEIKFLLHFVKESKQDESGMPNNRFLAERTGGTYSTLKVQPAELEDSGVYFCASSRGPISRSFGGFGPGTRLTVL.

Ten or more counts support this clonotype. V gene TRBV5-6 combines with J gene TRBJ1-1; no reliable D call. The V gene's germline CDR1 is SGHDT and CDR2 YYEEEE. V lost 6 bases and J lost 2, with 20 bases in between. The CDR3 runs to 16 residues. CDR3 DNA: TGTGCCAGCACCCTCGGGCCCCAAGGGTCCAACACTGAAGCTTTCTTT. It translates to CASTLGPQGSNTEAFF.

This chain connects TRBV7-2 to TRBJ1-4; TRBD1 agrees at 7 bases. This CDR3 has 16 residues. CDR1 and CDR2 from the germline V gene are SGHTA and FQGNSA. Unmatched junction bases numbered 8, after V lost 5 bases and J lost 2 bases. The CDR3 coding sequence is TGTGCCAGCAGCCGACAGGGAGGGGTTACTAATGAAAAACTGTTTTTT. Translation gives CASSRQGGVTNEKLFF.

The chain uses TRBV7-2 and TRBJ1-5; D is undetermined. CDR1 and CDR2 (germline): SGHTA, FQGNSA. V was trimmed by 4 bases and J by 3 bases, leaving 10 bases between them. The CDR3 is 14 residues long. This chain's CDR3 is CASSSEGSNQPQHF. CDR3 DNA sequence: TGTGCCAGCAGCTCCGAGGGATCCAATCAGCCCCAGCATTTT.

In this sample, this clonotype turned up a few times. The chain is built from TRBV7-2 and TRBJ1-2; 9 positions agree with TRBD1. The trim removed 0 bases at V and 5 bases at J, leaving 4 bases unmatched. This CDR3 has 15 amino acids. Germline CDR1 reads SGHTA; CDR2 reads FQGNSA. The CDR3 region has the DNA TGTGCCAGCAGCTTAGCGGGACAGGGAAAGTATGGCTACACCTTC. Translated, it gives CASSLAGQGKYGYTF.

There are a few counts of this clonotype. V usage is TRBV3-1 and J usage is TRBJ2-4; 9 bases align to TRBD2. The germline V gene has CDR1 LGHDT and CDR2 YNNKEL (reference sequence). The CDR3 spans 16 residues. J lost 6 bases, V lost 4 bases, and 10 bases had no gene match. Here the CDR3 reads CASSPAGLATRNIQYF. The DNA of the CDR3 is TGTGCCAGCAGCCCCGCCGGACTAGCGACTAGAAACATTCAGTACTTC.

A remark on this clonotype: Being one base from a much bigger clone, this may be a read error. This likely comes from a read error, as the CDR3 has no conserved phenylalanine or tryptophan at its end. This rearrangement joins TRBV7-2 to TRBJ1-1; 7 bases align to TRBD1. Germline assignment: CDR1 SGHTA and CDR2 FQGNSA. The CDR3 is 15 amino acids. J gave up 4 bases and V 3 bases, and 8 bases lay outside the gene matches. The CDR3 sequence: CASSLLSGTATEAFI. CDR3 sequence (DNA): TGTGCCAGCAGCTTGCTCTCCGGGACAGCCACTGAAGCTTTCATT.